This entry lists 17 T cell receptor beta chains sequenced from one sample in a study of blood T cell repertoires in COVID-19. Repertoires were generated with immunoSEQ multiplex PCR, while TCRdb's copy carries only in-frame clones and drops some. The data contain 200,000 to 250,000 clones, 70% to 90% of them singletons. Sequencing was performed on PBMCs or T cells enriched from blood (not recorded which). These receptors were taken from a man aged 30 to 39 who had recovered from COVID-19.

The chain has TRBV6-5 and TRBJ2-7; 8 bases map to TRBD2. Germline V gives CDR1 MNHEY, CDR2 SVGAGI. The CDR3 loop spans 14 amino acids. Germline trimming cut 11 bases from V and 5 bases from J; bases unmatched to any gene: 14. The CDR3 loop is CAWDPGLDSHEQYF. CDR3 sequence (DNA): TGTGCCTGGGACCCGGGACTAGATAGCCACGAGCAGTACTTC.

The rearrangement joins TRBV30 to TRBJ2-4; maybe TRBD2 (6 bases). V lost 1 base, J lost 8 bases, and 15 bases lay in between. This CDR3 contains 14 residues. Germline CDR1 and CDR2: GTSNPN and SVGIG (reference sequence). CDR3 sequence reads: CAWSDGQPGDIQYF. DNA for the CDR3: TGTGCCTGGAGTGACGGCCAACCGGGGGACATTCAGTACTTC.

This clone was counted only a few times. The chain joins TRBV11-2 to TRBJ1-1; D ambiguous. Trimming removed 1 base at V and 0 bases at J, with 9 bases between. The CDR3 is 15 residues long. Germline V gene data show CDR1 as SGHAT and CDR2 as FQNNGV. The CDR3 nucleotides read TGTGCCAGCAGCTTAGGCGGCGGAATGAACACTGAAGCTTTCTTT. Its translation is CASSLGGGMNTEAFF.

The chain uses TRBV19 and TRBJ1-2, with D maybe TRBD1 (6 bases). V lost 6 bases to trimming and J lost 2 bases, with 13 bases between them. CDR3 length equals 14 residues. Germline V gives CDR1 LNHDA, CDR2 SQIVND (reference sequence). The CDR3: CASRQGEANYGYTF. The CDR3 region has the DNA TGTGCCAGTAGACAGGGAGAGGCCAACTATGGCTACACCTTC. Full variable domain (rest looked up from reference TRBV19 and TRBJ1-2): DGGITQSPKYLFRKEGQNVTLSCEQNLNHDAMYWYRQDPGQGLRLIYYSQIVNDFQKGDIAEGYSVSREKKESFPLTVTSAQKNPTAFYLCASRQGEANYGYTFGSGTRLTVV.

This clone was picked up one time. V usage is TRBV25-1 and J usage is TRBJ1-1; TRBD1 aligns across 8 bases. Trimming removed 4 bases from V and 6 bases from J; junction bases left unmatched: 7. Germline lookup yields CDR1 MGHDK and CDR2 SYGVNS. This CDR3 has 14 amino acids. The CDR3 sequence: CASSATGGGPEAFF. CDR3 nucleotides: TGTGCCAGCAGTGCCACAGGGGGAGGGCCTGAAGCTTTCTTT.

This clone was recorded once. The chain is built from TRBV5-6 and TRBJ1-6; no reliable D call. The V gene lost 4 bases and the J gene lost 2 bases, with 10 bases spanning the gap. This CDR3 comprises 15 residues. Germline lookup yields CDR1 SGHDT and CDR2 YYEEEE. The CDR3 reads CASSPGWAYNSPLHF. The CDR3 region has the DNA TGTGCCAGCAGCCCGGGTTGGGCCTATAATTCACCCCTCCACTTT.

This clone was found once. This chain joins TRBV27 and TRBJ1-4, with D tentatively TRBD1 (6 bases). V was clipped by 4 bases and J by 14 bases, with 14 bases between them. CDR3 length: 12 residues. The germline V gene has CDR1 MNHEY and CDR2 SMNVEV (reference sequence). As DNA, the CDR3 is TGTGCCAGCAGTTCGACAGGACGGGATCTGTTTTTT. Protein sequence: CASSSTGRDLFF.

J is TRBJ2-3 and V is TRBV4-2; 10 bases align to TRBD2. This CDR3 contains 17 residues. V trimming: 4 bases; J trimming: 6 bases; junction bases outside the gene matches: 13. In germline, CDR1 is LGHNA, CDR2 YNFKEQ. As DNA, the CDR3 is TGTGCCAGCAGCCGCCGGCCAGGGTCAGCGGGGGGGGATACGCAGTATTTT. It specifies CASSRRPGSAGGDTQYF.

In this sample, this clone turned up a few times. V and J are TRBV19 and TRBJ1-1; D is possibly TRBD1 (5 bases). Trimming left V 4 bases short and J 8 bases short, with 14 bases between. Germline assignment: CDR1 LNHDA and CDR2 SQIVND (reference sequence). The CDR3 consists of 13 residues. CDR3 sequence (DNA): TGTGCCAGTAGTACCCCCGACAGATCCGAAGCTTTCTTT. Amino acid sequence: CASSTPDRSEAFF.

This clone was detected once. The gene calls are TRBV7-2 and TRBJ1-5; TRBD1 aligns across 10 bases. The CDR3 runs to 16 residues. CDR1 and CDR2 from the germline V gene are SGHTA and FQGNSA. The V and J ends lost 5 bases and 6 bases, in that order; junction bases with no gene match: 10. CDR3 residues: CASSLRAGQGLQPQHF. The CDR3 DNA reads as TGTGCCAGCAGCCTGAGGGCGGGACAGGGGCTTCAGCCCCAGCATTTT.

The rearrangement joins TRBV19 to TRBJ1-4; 7 bases agree with TRBD1. There are 19 residues in the CDR3. The germline V gene encodes CDR1 LNHDA and CDR2 SQIVND (reference sequence). Trimming took 1 base from V and 7 from J; bases not matched to a gene: 18. This CDR3 reads CASSIVQGGEGLDGEKLFF. CDR3 in DNA: TGTGCCAGTAGTATAGTGCAGGGGGGCGAAGGCCTTGATGGTGAAAAACTGTTTTTT.

This sequence joins TRBV11-3 and TRBJ2-2; tentative D call: TRBD2 (7 bases). Germline CDR1 reads SGHNT; CDR2 reads YENEEA. Trimming stripped 3 bases from V and 5 bases from J, with 16 bases between. The CDR3 extends over 16 amino acids. The CDR3 sequence: CASSFGGGGQTGELFF. CDR3 coding DNA: TGTGCCAGCAGCTTTGGGGGGGGCGGACAGACCGGGGAGCTGTTTTTT. The whole variable domain, filled in from reference TRBV11-3 and TRBJ2-2, reads EAGVVQSPRYKIIEKKQPVAFWCNPISGHNTLYWYLQNLGQGPELLIRYENEEAVDDSQLPKDRFSAERLKGVDSTLKIQPAELGDSAVYLCASSFGGGGQTGELFFGEGSRLTVL.

The genes are TRBV13 and TRBJ2-7; 7 bases are a match to TRBD1. J lost 1 base, V lost 4 bases, and 10 bases had no gene match. Germline V CDR1 and CDR2: PRHDT, FYEKMQ (reference sequence). This CDR3 region has 16 residues. CDR3 amino acids: CASSYRQGLKSYEQYF. Written as DNA, the CDR3 is TGTGCCAGCAGCTACCGACAGGGTTTAAAGTCCTACGAGCAGTACTTC.

The chain carries TRBV6-2 or TRBV6-3 and TRBJ2-7, with D possibly TRBD1 on 5 matching bases. The germline gives CDR1 MNHEY, CDR2 SVGEGT. This CDR3 contains 14 residues. V was shortened by 2 bases and J by 10 bases, with 18 bases between the two germline ends. The CDR3 protein is CASSYQGPSASQYF. Written as DNA, the CDR3 is TGTGCCAGCAGTTACCAGGGTCCCTCAGCCTCACAGTACTTC.

In the case of this clone: The same CDR3 arises from other DNA sequences in this sample as well. For the CDR3, the DNA is TGTGCCAGCAGCCCGGGATTACCAAACACCGGGGAGCTGTTTTTT. Its translation: CASSPGLPNTGELFF. J is TRBJ2-2 and V is TRBV5-4, with D perhaps matching TRBD2 (5 bases). V shed 4 bases and J shed 2 bases, with 12 bases lying between them. Germline CDR1 SGHNT, CDR2 YYREEE (reference sequence). The CDR3 sequence is 15 residues long.

This chain links TRBV6-5 with TRBJ1-2, with 8 bases aligning to TRBD1. Unmatched junction bases numbered 8, after V lost 6 bases and J lost 5 bases. The germline V gene encodes CDR1 MNHEY and CDR2 SVGAGI. The CDR3 consists of 14 residues. CDR3 coding DNA: TGTGCCAGCAGCAGCAGGGGGCATAGGTATGGCTACACCTTC. Its protein product is CASSSRGHRYGYTF.

This chain connects TRBV10-3 to TRBJ2-1, with D possibly being TRBD1 (5 bases). Germline loops: CDR1 ENHRY, CDR2 SYGVKD. Trimming removed 0 bases at V and 3 bases at J, with 15 bases between. CDR3 size: 17 residues. The CDR3 region is CAISESTTGSNYNEQFF. DNA of the CDR3: TGTGCCATCAGTGAGTCGACCACAGGCAGTAACTACAATGAGCAGTTCTTC.